This TCR beta chain was identified in a study of blood T cell repertoires in COVID-19 (dated by TCRdb to 2020 to 2022). Study-wide context: Collaborator samples came from the United States, Italy and Spain and covered acute and convalescent phases of COVID-19. The prospective study material was composed of cDNA or gDNA derived from T cells, B-cell-depleted T cells, or PBMCs. The dataset comprised deeply sampled blood TCRbeta repertoires from subjects exposed to, actively infected with, or recovered from COVID-19. The repertoires were released in a freely available public database meant as a resource for research on the immune response to SARS-CoV-2. Samples came from the ongoing ImmuneRACE study (first 160 participants) plus 1,254 subjects from 6 global collaborators. Nearly every sample came with metadata listing a de-identified subject ID, COVID-19 status, age in years and sex. Where available, HLA class I and class II types were obtained from metadata supplied by the sample provider rather than from assay-based typing. Study-wide findings and limitations: How much clinical and demographic metadata was included differed by source and by participant, and the metadata was provided uncurated.

Details on this clone: This clone's antigen is unknown. Per-base qualities were not stored, and no clone one base away is much larger.

Each collaborating institution followed its own protocols to collect whole blood in K2EDTA tubes. For TCRbeta analysis, collaborators shipped samples as frozen whole blood, isolated PBMCs, or DNA extracted from either of those sample types. Trimming costs V 5 bases and J 6 bases, and their ends lie 18 bases apart. From cysteine to phenylalanine, the CDR3 is 15 amino acids long. CDR3 DNA only is kept here, 45 bases in frame from base 1. From the germline V gene, CDR1 is SGHTA and CDR2 is FQGTGA. TCRbeta CDR3 regions were amplified from genomic DNA by means of the immunoSEQ Assay, a bias-controlled multiplex PCR. The source study handled its data this way. Within the assay, amplification of reference gene primers was used to estimate how many nucleated cells each sample contained. To quantify the absolute abundance of each unique TCRbeta CDR3 rearrangement, sequence reads were collapsed and filtered. For each sample, productive Simpson clonality was calculated by taking the square root of Simpson's diversity index across productive rearrangements. TCRdb mirrors the immuneACCESS table, restricted to in-frame sequences. Some clones are absent from its copies; in checked studies, under half trace to an unresolved V gene, and the reason for the others is unknown. That table gives V, J and clone size, and the DNA gave D and trimming. This sample holds approximately 210,000 clones; 75% to 90% were observed only once. 4.8% of the sample lies in the top ten.

Sequenced sample: peripheral blood. The chain uses TRBV7-3 and TRBJ2-3; the D region possibly corresponds to TRBD2 (6 bases align). This TCR was recovered from a woman aged 40 to 50 with acute or convalescent COVID-19. The base sequence is TGTGCCAGCAGCCGGGGGACTCACCCCACCGATACGCAGTATTTT. Protein translation: CASSRGTHPTDTQYF. Supplemented by the reference TRBV7-3 and TRBJ2-3 proteins around the CDR3, the complete variable domain is GAGVSQTPSNKVTEKGKYVELRCDPISGHTALYWYRQSLGQGPEFLIYFQGTGAADDSGLPNDRFFAVRPEGSVSTLKIQRTERGDSAVYLCASSRGTHPTDTQYFGPGTRLTVL.